Following are 27 T cell receptor beta chains from one sample sequenced in a study of OX40 agonist ivuxolimab in advanced cancers. The library was made by the immunoSEQ multiplex PCR assay. In TCRdb, the immuneACCESS table is reduced to in-frame sequences with V and J assigned. These tables do not hold every clone; where another copy was compared, an unresolved V gene accounts for under half, and the others remain unexplained. The sample records about 20,000 clones, approximately 72% of which are singletons. The leading ten clones occupy 20% to 25% of the sample. Material: CD4+ or CD8+ T cells sorted from blood, obtained in a trial of the OX40 agonist ivuxolimab. The receptors come from an adult with an advanced solid tumor such as melanoma, head and neck, liver or kidney cancer.

The V call is TRBV29-1, the J call TRBJ2-5; 7 bases align to TRBD1. This CDR3 has 14 residues. Germline loops: CDR1 SQVTM, CDR2 ANQGSEA. V was pared by 5 bases and J by 5 bases, with 11 bases of the junction left unmatched. The DNA of the CDR3 is TGCAGCGTTAGAAGACAGGGAGTTAGGGAGACCCAGTACTTC. Encoded protein: CSVRRQGVRETQYF.

The chain has TRBV9 and TRBJ2-2; either TRBD1 or TRBD2 may supply D (6 bases each). Germline values: CDR1 SGDLS, CDR2 YYNGEE. V lost 4 bases and J lost 7, with 17 bases in between. The CDR3 runs 15 residues. The CDR3 here is CASSPRGGSDGELFF. The CDR3 nucleotides are TGTGCCAGCAGCCCCCGAGGGGGGAGTGACGGGGAGCTGTTTTTT.

This clone appeared a single time. The CDR3 loop reads CASSQYPAWGLNEQFF. CDR3 DNA: TGTGCCAGCAGCCAATACCCAGCGTGGGGATTAAATGAGCAGTTCTTC. The chain has TRBV7-8 and TRBJ2-1, with D hard to call. The germline V and J ends were trimmed by 5 bases and 7 bases, with 21 bases remaining between them. The CDR3 is made up of 16 amino acids. Germline CDR1 is SGHVS and CDR2 is FQNEAQ. Drawing the rest from reference TRBV7-8 and TRBJ2-1, the complete variable domain is GAGVSQSPRYKVAKRGQDVALRCDPISGHVSLFWYQQALGQGPEFLTYFQNEAQLDKSGLPSDRFFAERPEGSVSTLKIQRTQQEDSAVYLCASSQYPAWGLNEQFFGPGTRLTVL.

The chain joins TRBV19 to TRBJ2-1; TRBD1 might be the D (5 bases). CDR3 length: 14 amino acids. Deletions cut 1 base from V and 2 bases from J, with 6 bases between. Germline V gene data show CDR1 as LNHDA and CDR2 as SQIVND (reference sequence). This chain's CDR3 is CASSIGGPYNEQFF. The CDR3 nucleotides are TGTGCCAGTAGTATAGGGGGCCCCTACAATGAGCAGTTCTTC. Full variable domain (remainder filled in from reference TRBV19 and TRBJ2-1): DGGITQSPKYLFRKEGQNVTLSCEQNLNHDAMYWYRQDPGQGLRLIYYSQIVNDFQKGDIAEGYSVSREKKESFPLTVTSAQKNPTAFYLCASSIGGPYNEQFFGPGTRLTVL.

This chain connects TRBV7-6 to TRBJ2-7; the D is unclear. The CDR3 loop spans 11 amino acids. V lost 3 bases and J lost 6, with 6 bases in between. Germline CDR1 is SGHVS and CDR2 is FNYEAQ. CDR3 DNA sequence: TGTGCCAGCAGCTTTGGATCCGAGCAGTACTTC. As protein: CASSFGSEQYF.

Only a few counts were recorded for this clone. The V gene is TRBV9, the J gene TRBJ2-2; D uncertain. V shed 0 bases and J shed 1 base, with 4 bases lying between them. CDR1 is SGDLS and CDR2 is YYNGEE in the germline V gene. The CDR3 sequence is 14 residues long. The chain's CDR3 is CASSVVGNTGELFF. In DNA form, the CDR3 reads TGTGCCAGCAGCGTAGTCGGGAACACCGGGGAGCTGTTTTTT. The complete variable domain, with remaining parts taken from reference TRBV9 and TRBJ2-2, reads DSGVTQTPKHLITATGQRVTLRCSPRSGDLSVYWYQQSLDQGLQFLIQYYNGEERAKGNILERFSAQQFPDLHSELNLSSLELGDSALYFCASSVVGNTGELFFGEGSRLTVL.

The rearrangement links TRBV11-2 to TRBJ1-6; D may be TRBD1 (5 bases). Germline V gene lookup returns CDR1 SGHAT and CDR2 FQNNGV. V dropped 6 bases and J dropped 5 bases, with 14 bases sitting between them. The CDR3 length is 15 residues. The CDR3 nucleotides read TGTGCCAGCAGGGCTCGGACACATGATAATTCACCCCTCCACTTT. It encodes CASRARTHDNSPLHF.

The chain uses TRBV27 and TRBJ1-4; D is ambiguous. Germline CDR1 reads MNHEY; CDR2 reads SMNVEV (reference sequence). The CDR3 extends over 15 amino acids. Trimming took off 6 bases at V and 3 bases at J, with 14 bases between the two ends. Here the CDR3 reads CASSFLGRANEKLFF. CDR3 nucleotides: TGTGCCAGCAGCTTCCTTGGGAGGGCTAATGAAAAACTGTTTTTT.

The V and J genes are TRBV7-3 and TRBJ2-3; 7 nucleotides line up with TRBD2. Germline CDR1 SGHTA, CDR2 FQGTGA. The V segment lost 1 base and the J segment 3 bases; nucleotides outside the gene matches: 16. The CDR3 covers 19 residues. This CDR3 is CASSLKGGEGRERTDTQYF. CDR3 nucleotides: TGTGCCAGCAGCTTAAAGGGAGGGGAGGGGAGAGAGAGGACAGATACGCAGTATTTT.

The J gene is TRBJ2-1, the V gene TRBV9, with D possibly matching TRBD2 (6 bases). The germline V gene has CDR1 SGDLS and CDR2 YYNGEE. The V end was cut by 4 bases, the J end by 5 bases, with 16 bases between. CDR3 length: 15 residues. The CDR3, as DNA: TGTGCCAGCAGCCCCGCCGGGACTCCCAACAATGAGCAGTTCTTC. Translation: CASSPAGTPNNEQFF.

This clone was counted between two and nine times. The chain joins TRBV25-1 to TRBJ1-6; TRBD1 is a possible D gene (6 bases). The CDR3 totals 16 residues. V was shortened by 5 bases and J by 7 bases, with 18 bases between the two germline ends. Germline loops: CDR1 MGHDK, CDR2 SYGVNS. In nucleotides, the CDR3 is TGTGCCAGCAGTCCTACCCTTGGGGGCGGAAATTCACCCCTCCACTTT. Translating gives CASSPTLGGGNSPLHF.

The V call is TRBV7-8, the J call TRBJ2-2; D perhaps matches TRBD2 (6 bases). There are 16 residues in the CDR3. Per the germline V gene, CDR1 is SGHVS and CDR2 is FQNEAQ. Trimming took 1 base from V and 3 from J, leaving 12 bases between them. This chain's CDR3 is CASSLGLGGDTGELFF. As DNA, the CDR3 is TGTGCCAGCAGCTTAGGCCTGGGAGGCGACACCGGGGAGCTGTTTTTT.

The V and J genes are TRBV7-8 and TRBJ2-7; tentatively, D is TRBD1 or TRBD2 (5 bases each). The length of the CDR3 is 16 residues. Trimming took 4 bases from V and 1 from J, leaving 17 bases between them. Germline CDR1 is SGHVS and CDR2 is FQNEAQ. The CDR3 sequence is CASSYGQGTLSYEQYF. CDR3 DNA sequence: TGTGCCAGCAGCTATGGCCAAGGGACCCTATCCTACGAGCAGTACTTC.

This clone was counted once. Here the CDR3 DNA reads TGCAGCGTTTTTTTTTCGAGAGGCGGGGTCTCTAGGGAGCAGTACTTC. This translates into CSVFFSRGGVSREQYF. The chain couples TRBV29-1 to TRBJ2-7, with a weak D call TRBD2 (6 bases). The CDR3 has 16 residues. Trimming left V 5 bases short and J 7 bases short, with 27 bases between. The germline V gene encodes CDR1 SQVTM and CDR2 ANQGSEA.

Regarding this clone: The sample holds other DNA sequences that translate to the same CDR3. The gene calls are TRBV19 and TRBJ2-1; no clear D. The germline V gene encodes CDR1 LNHDA and CDR2 SQIVND (reference sequence). V was shortened by 2 bases and J by 7 bases, with 6 bases between the two germline ends. This CDR3 spans 12 amino acids. The CDR3, as DNA: TGTGCCAGTAGTATACGAGGTAATGAGCAGTTCTTC. Its translation is CASSIRGNEQFF. The full variable domain, with the rest looked up from reference TRBV19 and TRBJ2-1, is DGGITQSPKYLFRKEGQNVTLSCEQNLNHDAMYWYRQDPGQGLRLIYYSQIVNDFQKGDIAEGYSVSREKKESFPLTVTSAQKNPTAFYLCASSIRGNEQFFGPGTRLTVL.

This sequence joins TRBV9 and TRBJ2-5; tentative D call: TRBD2 (7 bases). CDR1 is SGDLS and CDR2 is YYNGEE in the germline V gene. The CDR3 loop spans 16 amino acids. V lost 2 bases to trimming and J lost 3 bases, with 17 bases between them. The CDR3 DNA is TGTGCCAGCAGCGTCGGGGGGCTAGCAGGGGAAGAGACCCAGTACTTC. This encodes CASSVGGLAGEETQYF.

The chain recombines TRBV15 with TRBJ1-2; TRBD1 might be the D (5 bases). The V and J ends lost 9 bases and 5 bases respectively, with 19 bases between them. CDR3 size: 14 residues. From germline, CDR1 is LNHNV and CDR2 YYDKDF (reference sequence). This chain's CDR3 is CATSLIGTGYGYTF. The CDR3 DNA reads as TGTGCCACTAGTCTTATTGGGACGGGTTATGGCTACACCTTC. The full variable domain, its missing parts supplied by reference TRBV15 and TRBJ1-2, is DAMVIQNPRYQVTQFGKPVTLSCSQTLNHNVMYWYQQKSSQAPKLLFHYYDKDFNNEADTPDNFQSRRPNTSFCFLDIRSPGLGDTAMYLCATSLIGTGYGYTFGSGTRLTVV.

This clone was observed once. The V call is TRBV27, the J call TRBJ2-7; TRBD1 agrees at 9 bases. The CDR3 is 15 residues long. Germline trimming cut 3 bases from V and 3 bases from J; bases unmatched to any gene: 6. From germline, CDR1 is MNHEY and CDR2 SMNVEV (reference sequence). Here the CDR3 DNA reads TGTGCCAGCAGTTTCTCCGGGACAGGGAGCTACGAGCAGTACTTC. Residues: CASSFSGTGSYEQYF.

The rearrangement links TRBV9 to TRBJ2-1, with TRBD2 matching 10 bases. Per the germline V gene, CDR1 is SGDLS and CDR2 is YYNGEE. The CDR3 is made up of 15 amino acids. The V segment lost 1 base and the J segment 8 bases; nucleotides outside the gene matches: 6. Written as DNA, the CDR3 is TGTGCCAGCAGCGTAAGCGGGGGGGTTGTTGATGAGCAGTTCTTC. Translated: CASSVSGGVVDEQFF. Variable domain in full (rest from reference TRBV9 and TRBJ2-1): DSGVTQTPKHLITATGQRVTLRCSPRSGDLSVYWYQQSLDQGLQFLIQYYNGEERAKGNILERFSAQQFPDLHSELNLSSLELGDSALYFCASSVSGGVVDEQFFGPGTRLTVL.

This clone was counted a single time. In the same sample, other DNA sequences code for this CDR3. The chain uses TRBV5-6 and TRBJ2-1; D uncertain. Per the germline V gene, CDR1 is SGHDT and CDR2 is YYEEEE. CDR3 length: 12 amino acids. V lost 0 bases to trimming and J lost 5 bases, with 3 bases between them. The CDR3 DNA reads TGTGCCAGCAGCTTGGGGGACAATGAGCAGTTCTTC. It translates to CASSLGDNEQFF.

This clone has a single count. This chain links TRBV21-1 with TRBJ2-1; TRBD1, as called in the table, went unchecked against the DNA. TRBV21-1 is a recognized pseudogene. This CDR3 is built from 17 residues. The CDR3 here is CASSTSPLTGGYNEQFF. The CDR3 nucleotides are TGTGCCAGCAGCACCTCCCCGTTGACAGGGGGCTACAATGAGCAGTTCTTC.

The rearrangement joins TRBV6-1 to TRBJ2-7; 8 nucleotides agree with TRBD2. Trimming at V came to 0 bases and at J to 3 bases, leaving 4 bases not matched to a gene. The CDR3 sequence is 15 residues long. Germline V gene sequence: CDR1 MNHNS, CDR2 SASEGT. In nucleotides, the CDR3 is TGTGCCAGCAGTGAAGCCAGCGGGGGAGTCTACGAGCAGTACTTC. Residues: CASSEASGGVYEQYF.

V gene TRBV6-5 combines with J gene TRBJ2-5; D may match TRBD1 or TRBD2 (6 bases each). The V and J ends lost 6 bases and 4 bases respectively, with 18 bases between them. This CDR3 region has 15 residues. The germline V gene has CDR1 MNHEY and CDR2 SVGAGI. CDR3 sequence reads: CASRETVGGGETQYF. The CDR3 DNA reads TGTGCCAGCAGGGAGACCGTGGGGGGCGGAGAGACCCAGTACTTC.

This clone has a single count. V gene TRBV7-3 combines with J gene TRBJ2-2; TRBD2 aligns across 15 bases. The CDR3 is 18 residues long. Germline values: CDR1 SGHTA, CDR2 FQGTGA. With 5 bases clipped from V and 3 bases from J, the junction kept 7 bases outside the gene matches. CDR3 nucleotide sequence: TGTGCCAGCAGCCTTCCGGGACTAGCGGGGGGACACACCGGGGAGCTGTTTTTT. Encoded protein: CASSLPGLAGGHTGELFF.

This chain joins TRBV11-2 and TRBJ2-2, with 10 bases that match TRBD2. The CDR3 sequence is 17 residues long. Looked up from germline, CDR1 is SGHAT and CDR2 is FQNNGV. V was clipped by 3 bases and J by 4 bases; unmatched bases: 8. The CDR3 is CASSLEASGGFTGELFF. DNA of the CDR3: TGTGCCAGCAGCTTGGAAGCTAGCGGGGGTTTCACCGGGGAGCTGTTTTTT.

Only a few counts were recorded for this clone. The V call is TRBV6-1, the J call TRBJ2-7, with D possibly being TRBD1 (5 bases). The V gene's germline CDR1 is MNHNS and CDR2 SASEGT. CDR3 length: 13 amino acids. V was pared by 2 bases and J by 3 bases, with 8 bases between. DNA of the CDR3: TGTGCCAGCAGTGAACAGGGTTTCTACGAGCAGTACTTC. Translated: CASSEQGFYEQYF.

The chain carries TRBV6-6 and TRBJ2-7; 10 nucleotides line up with TRBD2. The V and J ends lost 6 bases and 7 bases, in that order; junction bases with no gene match: 6. The CDR3 totals 13 residues. Germline V gives CDR1 MNHNY, CDR2 SVGAGI (reference sequence). CDR3 nucleotides: TGTGCCAGCAGACTAGCGGGGTCGCGGGAGCAGTACTTC. Translated, it gives CASRLAGSREQYF.